This TCR beta chain was sequenced during a study of tumor-infiltrating lymphocytes in oesophageal squamous cell carcinoma. The V gene end was trimmed by 7 bases and the J gene end by 9 bases; junction bases not matched to a gene: 2. The CDR3 loop spans 11 amino acids. Germline V CDR1 and CDR2: MNHNS, SASEGT. In its sample, this clonotype is medium-sized. Using its own MiXCR run on the PCR reads, TCRdb lists one record per CDR3 protein. The sample has more than 15,000 distinct CDR3 sequences; 42% are singletons. J is TRBJ2-5 and V is TRBV6-1, with 10 bases fitting TRBD2. The TCR sequence derives from a female donor with esophageal squamous cell carcinoma. Material: normal esophageal tissue next to the tumor. The DNA of the CDR3 is TGTGCCAGCATGCTAGCGGGGGCCCAGTACTTC. As protein: CASMLAGAQYF.